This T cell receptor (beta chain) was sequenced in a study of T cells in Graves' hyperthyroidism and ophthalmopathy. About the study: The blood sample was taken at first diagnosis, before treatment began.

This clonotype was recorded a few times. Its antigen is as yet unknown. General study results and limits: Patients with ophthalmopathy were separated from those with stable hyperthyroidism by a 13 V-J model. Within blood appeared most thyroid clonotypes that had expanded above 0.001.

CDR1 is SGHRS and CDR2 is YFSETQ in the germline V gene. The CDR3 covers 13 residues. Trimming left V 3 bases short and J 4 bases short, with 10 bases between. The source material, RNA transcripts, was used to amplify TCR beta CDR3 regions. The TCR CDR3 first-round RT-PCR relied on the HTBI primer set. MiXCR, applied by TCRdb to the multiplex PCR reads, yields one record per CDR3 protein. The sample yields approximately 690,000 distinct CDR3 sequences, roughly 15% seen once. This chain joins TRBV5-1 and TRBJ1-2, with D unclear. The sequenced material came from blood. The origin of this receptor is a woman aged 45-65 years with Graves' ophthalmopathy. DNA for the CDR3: TGCGCCAGCAGCTCAACCCAACCCTATGGCTACACCTTC. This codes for CASSSTQPYGYTF.